One sample yielded the 22 T cell receptor beta chains listed below, sequenced in a study of blood T cell repertoires in COVID-19. Libraries were prepared by immunoSEQ multiplex PCR; TCRdb keeps only in-frame clonotypes and omits some of them. This table holds approximately 230,000 clones, roughly 82% found once. Source material: peripheral blood. Receptors originate from a woman older than 75 with active or convalescent COVID-19.

The chain links TRBV5-1 to TRBJ2-5; 8 positions match TRBD2. V dropped 0 bases and J dropped 4; count of bases not matched to a gene: 2. The CDR3 spans 14 residues. Germline V gives CDR1 SGHRS, CDR2 YFSETQ. Written as DNA, the CDR3 is TGCGCCAGCAGCTTGGGCGGGGGGAGAGAGACCCAGTACTTC. Its translation is CASSLGGGRETQYF.

This chain uses TRBV6-1 with TRBJ2-7; D possibly corresponds to TRBD1 (5 bases). V lost 1 base and J 6 bases, leaving 13 bases between the germline ends. Germline V gene data show CDR1 as MNHNS and CDR2 as SASEGT. There are 14 residues in the CDR3. The CDR3 protein is CASSEDRNYGEQYF. In nucleotides, the CDR3 is TGTGCCAGCAGTGAAGACAGGAACTATGGCGAGCAGTACTTC.

This clone was seen just once. This sequence joins TRBV28 and TRBJ1-1; a possible D gene is TRBD1 (6 bases). The V gene lost 4 bases and the J gene lost 4 bases, with 10 bases spanning the gap. The germline V gene encodes CDR1 MDHEN and CDR2 SYDVKM. The CDR3 is made up of 13 amino acids. CDR3 sequence: CASSSDSPTEAFF. CDR3 sequence (DNA): TGTGCCAGCAGTTCGGACAGTCCCACTGAAGCTTTCTTT.

V and J are TRBV6-5 and TRBJ1-6; 7 bases map to TRBD1. V shed 0 bases, J shed 6 bases, and the junction held 5 bases outside the gene matches. Germline V gene lookup returns CDR1 MNHEY and CDR2 SVGAGI. This CDR3 is built from 16 residues. The DNA for the CDR3 is TGTGCCAGCAGTTACTCGAGCAGGGGGGCTAATTCACCCCTCCACTTT. This gives the protein CASSYSSRGANSPLHF.

The sample holds one count of this clone. This sequence joins TRBV5-1 and TRBJ1-6; no reliable D call. The CDR3 runs 16 residues. The germline V gene has CDR1 SGHRS and CDR2 YFSETQ. V gave up 0 bases and J gave up 10 bases, with 17 bases separating them. CDR3 residues: CASSLAGGSFRSPLHF. As DNA, the CDR3 is TGCGCCAGCAGCTTGGCCGGCGGGTCTTTTCGGTCACCCCTCCACTTT.

CDR3 sequence (DNA): TGCAGCGCCAAGACAGGAGGTTCGAGGCACGAGCAGTACTTC. It yields the protein CSAKTGGSRHEQYF. The chain combines TRBV29-1 with TRBJ2-7, with TRBD1 as a possible D gene (6 bases). Between the trimmed V and J ends, which lost 7 bases and 5 bases, there was a span of 21 bases. The CDR3 runs to 14 residues. Per germline, CDR1 SQVTM and CDR2 ANQGSEA.

This rearrangement joins TRBV5-1 to TRBJ2-5; D is possibly TRBD1 (6 bases). V was cut by 3 bases and J by 1 base, with 13 bases left in between. This CDR3 region has 15 residues. Germline loops: CDR1 SGHRS, CDR2 YFSETQ. The CDR3 protein is CASSSTDSTQETQYF. CDR3 in DNA: TGCGCCAGCAGCTCGACGGACAGCACCCAAGAGACCCAGTACTTC.

The gene calls are TRBV10-3 and TRBJ1-1, with 11 bases fitting TRBD1. The CDR3 spans 15 residues. Germline V gives CDR1 ENHRY, CDR2 SYGVKD. V lost 7 bases and J lost 5; bases outside the gene matches: 9. The DNA for the CDR3 is TGTGCCATCAATACTAGGACAGGGGGCGCGACTGAAGCTTTCTTT. Translating gives CAINTRTGGATEAFF.

V gene TRBV21-1 combines with J gene TRBJ2-5; TRBD1, as called in the table, went unchecked against the DNA. TRBV21-1 is labeled a pseudogene. The CDR3 covers 16 residues. The CDR3 spells CASSPLPDTARETQYF. The CDR3 nucleotides are TGTGCCAGCAGCCCGCTACCCGACACCGCTCGTGAGACCCAGTACTTC.

This clone was seen only a few times. The chain is built from TRBV20-1 and TRBJ2-7, with no clear D. V was pared by 5 bases and J by 5 bases, with 10 bases between. The CDR3 runs 11 residues. Germline values: CDR1 DFQATT, CDR2 SNEGSKA (reference sequence). CDR3 region: CSAPRQDEQYF. The DNA of the CDR3 is TGCAGTGCTCCCCGGCAGGACGAGCAGTACTTC.

The chain uses TRBV3-1 (or the pseudogene TRBV3-2) and TRBJ1-6; D not resolved. This CDR3 contains 14 residues. CDR1 is LGHDT, CDR2 YNNKEL, per germline (reference sequence). Trimming took 7 bases from V and 7 from J, leaving 14 bases between them. This CDR3 reads CASTLSGINSPLHF. The CDR3 DNA follows: TGTGCCAGCACCCTATCGGGGATCAATTCACCCCTCCACTTT.

The rearrangement links TRBV20-1 to TRBJ1-1, with D possibly being TRBD1 (5 bases). The CDR3 contains 14 residues. The germline CDR1 and CDR2 sequences are DFQATT and SNEGSKA (reference sequence). Trimming took 3 bases from V and 1 from J, leaving 12 bases between them. The chain's CDR3 is CSASDAQGNTEAFF. The CDR3 DNA is TGCAGTGCTAGTGATGCCCAGGGGAACACTGAAGCTTTCTTT.

The chain recombines TRBV6-6 with TRBJ2-5, with TRBD2 identical over 16 bases. CDR1 and CDR2 from the germline V gene are MNHNY and SVGAGI (reference sequence). V lost 5 bases to trimming and J lost 6 bases; unmatched junction nucleotides: 12. The CDR3 extends over 18 amino acids. CDR3 protein: CASSPRAGTSGRGKTQYF. CDR3 DNA sequence: TGTGCCAGCAGTCCCCGGGCCGGGACTAGCGGGAGGGGAAAGACCCAGTACTTC.

The chain is built from TRBV5-4 and TRBJ1-1; D remains ambiguous. There are 12 residues in the CDR3. Deletions cut 4 bases from V and 1 base from J, with 5 bases between. Germline V gives CDR1 SGHNT, CDR2 YYREEE (reference sequence). In nucleotides, the CDR3 is TGTGCCAGCAGCGACAAGAACACTGAAGCTTTCTTT. It translates to CASSDKNTEAFF.

As to this clone: Germline is not matched at one junction end, which may reflect a read error. J is TRBJ2-1 and V is TRBV30; D unresolved. The CDR3 extends over 12 amino acids. From germline, CDR1 is GTSNPN and CDR2 SVGIG (reference sequence). This CDR3 is CACSNSFNEQFF. The CDR3 DNA sequence: TGTGCCTGTAGCAACTCCTTCAATGAGCAGTTCTTC.

The chain joins TRBV9 to TRBJ2-5; 10 bases are a match to TRBD1. Germline-derived CDR1 and CDR2 are SGDLS and YYNGEE. The CDR3 runs 16 residues. J was trimmed by 4 bases and V by 0 bases; bases with no gene match: 6. CDR3 sequence (DNA): TGTGCCAGCAGCGTAGTACGGACAGGGGGACCAGAGACCCAGTACTTC. Amino acids: CASSVVRTGGPETQYF.

The genes are TRBV20-1 and TRBJ1-2, with a tentative D call TRBD1 (6 bases). CDR1 and CDR2 from the germline V gene are DFQATT and SNEGSKA (reference sequence). V lost 1 base and J 10 bases, leaving 7 bases between the germline ends. The CDR3 is made up of 10 amino acids. The CDR3 coding sequence is TGCAGTGCTAGAGGGGACACCTACACCTTC. This encodes CSARGDTYTF.

The chain carries TRBV30 and TRBJ2-2, with 9 bases matching TRBD1. The V gene's germline CDR1 is GTSNPN and CDR2 SVGIG (reference sequence). This CDR3 comprises 14 residues. With V trimmed by 3 bases and J by 5 bases, 4 bases remained unmatched. The CDR3 loop reads CAWRQGAGTGELFF. The CDR3 DNA follows: TGTGCCTGGAGACAGGGGGCAGGGACCGGGGAGCTGTTTTTT.

The chain couples TRBV7-9 to TRBJ1-3; possibly TRBD1 for D (5 bases). CDR3 size: 15 residues. Germline V gene lookup returns CDR1 SEHNR and CDR2 FQNEAQ (reference sequence). The V gene lost 7 bases and the J gene lost 4 bases, with 17 bases spanning the gap. The CDR3 sequence: CASTPGGEGGNTIYF. The CDR3 region has the DNA TGTGCCAGCACCCCGGGAGGGGAAGGCGGAAACACCATATATTTT.

The rearrangement links TRBV19 to TRBJ2-2; D unresolved. CDR1 and CDR2 (germline): LNHDA, SQIVND (reference sequence). Deletions cut 7 bases from V and 0 bases from J, with 12 bases between. The CDR3 totals 15 residues. The CDR3 sequence is CASTLRITNTGELFF. The CDR3 DNA reads as TGTGCCAGTACGTTGAGAATTACGAACACCGGGGAGCTGTTTTTT.

The V gene is TRBV7-2, the J gene TRBJ1-5; TRBD1 agrees at 11 bases. With V trimmed by 1 base and J by 1 base, 3 bases remained unmatched. The CDR3 spans 17 residues. Germline CDR1 SGHTA, CDR2 FQGNSA. In nucleotides, the CDR3 is TGTGCCAGCAGCTTAGGGACAGGGGGCTTGAGCAATCAGCCCCAGCATTTT. Its translation is CASSLGTGGLSNQPQHF.

The rearrangement joins TRBV7-6 to TRBJ2-7, with 9 positions matching TRBD2. V was pared by 1 base and J by 5 bases, with 6 bases of the junction left unmatched. Germline-derived CDR1 and CDR2 are SGHVS and FNYEAQ. The CDR3 has 15 amino acids. CDR3 bases: TGTGCCAGCAGCTTAGTAGCGGGAGTGGTCCACGAGCAGTACTTC. Its translation is CASSLVAGVVHEQYF. The full variable domain, in which reference TRBV7-6 and TRBJ2-7 provide the parts outside the CDR3, is GAGVSQSPRYKVTKRGQDVALRCDPISGHVSLYWYRQALGQGPEFLTYFNYEAQQDKSGLPNDRFSAERPEGSISTLTIQRTEQRDSAMYRCASSLVAGVVHEQYFGPGTRLTVT.